Detailed here is one T cell receptor (beta chain). Its target is not known. The sample belongs to a study of blood T cells in healthy people across ages. Combining a sample-barcoded 5' primer with a J-beta primer mix, a second PCR ran for 7 to 11 cycles. TCRdb re-called the 5' RACE reads with MiXCR, one entry per CDR3 protein. The sample comprises approximately 600,000 distinct CDR3 sequences, approximately 50% of which are singletons, and 30% to 40% rests with the top ten. Broader study findings: In long-lived donors, naive CD4+ cell counts and diversity exceeded those of aged donors.

Collection of 7.5 to 10 milliliters of peripheral blood was performed for each donor. The clonotype originates from a man aged 60 to 75 in good health. The sample was blood.

CDR3 residues: CASSFAGEFYEQYF. CDR3 in DNA: TGTGCCAGCAGCTTCGCAGGGGAGTTCTACGAGCAGTACTTC. The chain uses TRBV7-9 and TRBJ2-4; D possibly corresponds to TRBD1 (6 bases). The J call is doubtful: the DNA matches TRBJ2-7 better. CDR3 length: 14 amino acids. Per germline, CDR1 SEHNR and CDR2 FQNEAQ (reference sequence).